Only one count was recorded for the clone carrying this T cell receptor beta chain. The antigen is not known. The data were obtained in a study of human T cells and chemical hapten exposure. Study background: Patch tests delivered 0.01% DPC to the upper back and were evaluated at 6 days. General study points: Expanded TCRs clustered into significantly more large CDR3 similarity groups than controls, the analysis revealed.

How the authors handled the data: Per sample, the median was about 95,000 TCRs, with values from roughly 23,000 to 700,000. In TCRdb, the RACE reads were re-called with MiXCR into one record per CDR3 protein. The V and J calls shown here were made by TCRdb, not taken from the authors' results. This repertoire shows 95,000 to 150,000 distinct CDR3 sequences, about 10% found once; its top ten account for 2% to 2.5%. The V gene lost 5 bases and the J gene lost 2 bases, with 10 bases spanning the gap. The germline CDR1 and CDR2 sequences are SEHNR and FQNEAQ (reference sequence). This CDR3 spans 14 amino acids. The time point: patch test 3, about 24 weeks after DPC sensitization. Treatment of the sample: therapeutic diphenylcyclopropenone sensitization with weekly scalp DPC. From whole blood left unfractionated, total RNA was extracted.

This sequence joins TRBV7-9 and TRBJ1-5; D is uncertain. The TCR originated in a woman in her 50s with alopecia areata. Some clones in this sample may be carry-over from other donors' samples. The sequencing used whole blood, collected in connection with sensitization to the hapten diphenylcyclopropenone (DPC). The CDR3 reads CASSRAQGNQPQHF. Written as DNA, the CDR3 is TGTGCCAGCAGCAGGGCCCAGGGCAATCAGCCCCAGCATTTT.